This passage covers 6 T cell receptor beta chains from one sample sequenced in a study of blood T cell repertoires in COVID-19. The data were produced by immunoSEQ multiplex PCR, yet TCRdb's version contains in-frame clones alone and is incomplete. The sample holds approximately 450,000 clones, 85% to 90% seen once. The sequencing sample was made of peripheral blood. The receptors derive from a woman under 40 with acute or convalescent COVID-19.

The chain is built from TRBV29-1 and TRBJ2-1, with TRBD2 matching over 14 bases. V was pared by 7 bases and J by 7 bases, with 12 bases of the junction left unmatched. The CDR3 spans 16 residues. CDR1 is SQVTM and CDR2 is ANQGSEA in the germline V gene. CDR3 loop: CSGGLAGGLCLNEQFF. DNA of the CDR3: TGCAGCGGCGGACTAGCGGGGGGCCTTTGTCTGAATGAGCAGTTCTTC.

The chain uses TRBV27 and TRBJ1-1; no clear D gene. CDR3 length: 14 residues. Germline V gene data show CDR1 as MNHEY and CDR2 as SMNVEV (reference sequence). The V and J ends lost 5 bases and 2 bases respectively, with 12 bases between them. CDR3 in amino acids: CASSPLTFNTEAFF. CDR3 DNA: TGTGCCAGCAGTCCACTAACATTCAACACTGAAGCTTTCTTT.

V usage is TRBV20-1 and J usage is TRBJ1-2; 7 bases line up with TRBD1. Losses at the gene ends were 3 bases for V and 4 bases for J; bases not matched to a gene: 14. Germline V gene data show CDR1 as DFQATT and CDR2 as SNEGSKA (reference sequence). The CDR3 extends over 16 amino acids. The CDR3 here is CSASPGQSIFFYGYTF. The DNA for the CDR3 is TGCAGTGCTAGTCCGGGACAGTCGATTTTTTTCTATGGCTACACCTTC.

Concerning this clone itself: A much larger clonotype is one base distant, so this may be a read error. This rearrangement joins TRBV6-5 to TRBJ1-6, with 11 bases fitting TRBD1. The CDR3 covers 13 residues. Trimming at V came to 6 bases and at J to 9 bases, leaving 1 base not matched to a gene. The germline CDR1 and CDR2 sequences are MNHEY and SVGAGI. The CDR3 loop reads CASRGTGGSPLHF. The CDR3 DNA is TGTGCCAGCAGAGGGACAGGGGGTTCACCCCTCCACTTT.

The chain combines TRBV19 with TRBJ1-2, with D perhaps matching TRBD1 (5 bases). Trimming removed 3 bases at V and 7 bases at J, with 15 bases between. This CDR3 has 14 amino acids. CDR1 and CDR2 (germline): LNHDA, SQIVND (reference sequence). CDR3: CASSMGLMMVGYTF. The CDR3 region has the DNA TGTGCCAGTAGTATGGGGCTGATGATGGTTGGCTACACCTTC.

The rearrangement links TRBV3-1 (or the pseudogene TRBV3-2) to TRBJ2-1; 11 bases align to TRBD1. CDR1 and CDR2 from the germline V gene are LGHDT and YNNKEL (reference sequence). The CDR3 has 17 amino acids. V was pared by 2 bases and J by 10 bases, with 13 bases of the junction left unmatched. CDR3 sequence (DNA): TGTGCCAGCAGCCAATCACTCGGACAGGGGGCGGATGGAGAGCAGTTCTTC. It yields the protein CASSQSLGQGADGEQFF.